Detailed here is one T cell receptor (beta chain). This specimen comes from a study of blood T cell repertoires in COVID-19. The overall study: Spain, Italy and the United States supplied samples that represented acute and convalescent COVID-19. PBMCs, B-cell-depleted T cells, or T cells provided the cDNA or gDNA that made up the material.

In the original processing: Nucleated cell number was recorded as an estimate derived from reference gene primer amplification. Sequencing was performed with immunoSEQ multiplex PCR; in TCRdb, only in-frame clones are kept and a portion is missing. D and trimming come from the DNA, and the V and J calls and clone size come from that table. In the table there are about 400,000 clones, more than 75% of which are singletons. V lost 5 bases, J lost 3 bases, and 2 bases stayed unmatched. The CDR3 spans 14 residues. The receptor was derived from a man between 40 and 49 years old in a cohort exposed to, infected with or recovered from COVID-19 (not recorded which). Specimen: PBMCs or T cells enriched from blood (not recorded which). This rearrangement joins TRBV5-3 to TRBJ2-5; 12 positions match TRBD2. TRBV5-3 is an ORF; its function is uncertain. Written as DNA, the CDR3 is TGTGCCAGAAGTCGACTAGCGGGAGAAGAGACCCAGTACTTC. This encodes CARSRLAGEETQYF.